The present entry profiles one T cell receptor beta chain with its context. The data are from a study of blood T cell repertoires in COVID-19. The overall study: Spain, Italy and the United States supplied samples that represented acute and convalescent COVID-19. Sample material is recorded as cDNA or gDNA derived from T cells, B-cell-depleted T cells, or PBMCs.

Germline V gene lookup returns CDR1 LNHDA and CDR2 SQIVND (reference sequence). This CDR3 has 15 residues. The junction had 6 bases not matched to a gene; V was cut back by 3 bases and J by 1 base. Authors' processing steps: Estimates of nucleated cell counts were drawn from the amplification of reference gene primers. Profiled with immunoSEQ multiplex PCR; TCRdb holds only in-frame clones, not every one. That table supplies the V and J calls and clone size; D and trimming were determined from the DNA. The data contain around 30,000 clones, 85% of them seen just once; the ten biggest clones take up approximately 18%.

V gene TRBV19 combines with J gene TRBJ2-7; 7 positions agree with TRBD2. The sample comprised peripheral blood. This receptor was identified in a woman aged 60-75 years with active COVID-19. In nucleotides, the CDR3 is TGTGCCAGTAGTATCGTCGCGGGAGAGTCCTACGAGCAGTACTTC. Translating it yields CASSIVAGESYEQYF.